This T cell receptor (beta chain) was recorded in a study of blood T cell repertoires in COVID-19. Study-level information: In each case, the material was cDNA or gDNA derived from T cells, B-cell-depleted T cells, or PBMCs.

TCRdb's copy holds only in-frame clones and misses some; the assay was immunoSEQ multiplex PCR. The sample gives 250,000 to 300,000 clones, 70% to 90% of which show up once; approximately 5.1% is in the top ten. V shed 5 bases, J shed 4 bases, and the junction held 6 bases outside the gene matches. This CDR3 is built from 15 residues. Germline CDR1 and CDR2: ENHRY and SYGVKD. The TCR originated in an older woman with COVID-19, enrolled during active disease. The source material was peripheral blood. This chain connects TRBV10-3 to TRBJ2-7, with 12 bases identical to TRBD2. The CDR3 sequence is CAISRTSGTAYEQYF. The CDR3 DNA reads TGTGCCATCAGTAGGACTAGCGGGACAGCGTACGAGCAGTACTTC.